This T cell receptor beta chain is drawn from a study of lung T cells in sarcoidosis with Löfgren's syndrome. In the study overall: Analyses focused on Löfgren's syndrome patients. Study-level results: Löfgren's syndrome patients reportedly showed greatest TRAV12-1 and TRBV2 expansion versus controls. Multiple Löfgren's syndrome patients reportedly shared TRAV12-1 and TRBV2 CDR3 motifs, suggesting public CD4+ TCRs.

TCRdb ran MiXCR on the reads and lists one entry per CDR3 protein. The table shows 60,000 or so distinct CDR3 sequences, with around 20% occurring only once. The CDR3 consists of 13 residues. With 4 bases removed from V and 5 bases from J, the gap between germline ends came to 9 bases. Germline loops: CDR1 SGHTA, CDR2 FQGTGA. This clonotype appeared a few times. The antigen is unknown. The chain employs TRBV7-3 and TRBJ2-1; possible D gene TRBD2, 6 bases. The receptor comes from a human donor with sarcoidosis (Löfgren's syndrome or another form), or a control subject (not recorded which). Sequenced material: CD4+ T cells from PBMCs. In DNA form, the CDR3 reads TGTGCCAGCAGCTACGCGGGAAACAATGAGCAGTTCTTC. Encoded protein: CASSYAGNNEQFF.